A single sample is the source of the 2 T cell receptor beta chains below, sequenced in a study of blood T cell repertoires in COVID-19. Libraries were prepared by immunoSEQ multiplex PCR; TCRdb keeps only in-frame clonotypes and omits some of them. The table records about 310,000 clones, 89% of them present only once. The specimen sequenced was PBMCs or T cells enriched from blood (not recorded which). These receptors all come from a man aged 55 to 70 who had recovered from COVID-19.

This sequence joins TRBV5-8 and TRBJ2-5; a weak D match, TRBD1 (5 bases). The CDR3 totals 15 residues. The ends were cut back, 0 bases at V and 7 bases at J, with 16 bases in the middle. Germline CDR1 and CDR2: SGHTS and YDEGEE. The CDR3 protein is CASSLVVADKGTQYF. The CDR3 region has the DNA TGTGCCAGCAGCTTGGTGGTTGCGGACAAGGGGACCCAGTACTTC.

The chain links TRBV2 to TRBJ1-2, with unresolved D. The CDR3 is 13 residues long. Looked up from germline, CDR1 is SNHLY and CDR2 is FYNNEI. V lost 8 bases, J lost 2 bases, and 12 bases lay in between. CDR3 in DNA: TGTGCCAGCCCGGCGGGCTACAACTATGGCTACACCTTC. Its translation is CASPAGYNYGYTF.